This TCR beta chain was documented in a study of cytomegalovirus exposure and HLA in healthy donors. Assay used: immunoSEQ multiplex PCR; TCRdb lists only in-frame clones, some missing. The sample has roughly 50,000 clones, around 93% seen once; the top ten hold roughly 1.8%. The TCR comes from a woman between 18 and 29 years old in good health and CMV-seropositive. The sequenced material came from PBMCs.

CDR3 DNA sequence: TGTGCCAGCAGCCAATCCTCGGTTTATGGCTACACCTTC. This gives the protein CASSQSSVYGYTF. The chain recombines TRBV16 with TRBJ1-2, with no clear D. Looked up from germline, CDR1 is KGHSY and CDR2 is FQNENV. There are 13 residues in the CDR3. With 0 bases removed from V and 5 bases from J, the gap between germline ends came to 7 bases.